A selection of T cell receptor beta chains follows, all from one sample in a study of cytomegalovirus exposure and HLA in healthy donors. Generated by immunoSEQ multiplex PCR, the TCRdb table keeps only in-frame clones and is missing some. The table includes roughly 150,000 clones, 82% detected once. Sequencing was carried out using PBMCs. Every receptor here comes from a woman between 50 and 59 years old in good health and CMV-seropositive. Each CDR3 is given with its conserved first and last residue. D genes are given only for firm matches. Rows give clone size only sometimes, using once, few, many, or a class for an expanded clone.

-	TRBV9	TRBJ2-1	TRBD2	TGTGCCAGCAGCGTACTAGGACTAGCGGGGGTGAATGAGCAGTTCTTC	CASSVLGLAGVNEQFF
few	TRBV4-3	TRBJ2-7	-	TGCGCCAGCAGCCAAGGACGCCGGGACAACTACGAGCAGTACTTC	CASSQGRRDNYEQYF
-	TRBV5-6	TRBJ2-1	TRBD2	TGTGCCAGCAGCTCGGGACTAGAGTGGAATGAGCAGTTCTTC	CASSSGLEWNEQFF
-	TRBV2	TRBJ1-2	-	TGTGCCAGCAGGTATACAGGGAAAGATGGCTACACCTTC	CASRYTGKDGYTF
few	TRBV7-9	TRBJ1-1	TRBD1	TGTGCCAGCAGCGCGGACAGGGGGAACACTGAAGCTTTCTTT	CASSADRGNTEAFF
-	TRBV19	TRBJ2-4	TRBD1	TGTGCCAGCCAACAGGGGGTTGGAAACATTCAGTACTTC	CASQQGVGNIQYF
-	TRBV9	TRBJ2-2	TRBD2	TGTGCCAGCAGCGTAGAAGCGGGGACTTACACCGGGGAGCTGTTTTTT	CASSVEAGTYTGELFF
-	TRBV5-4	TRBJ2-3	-	TGTGCCTCCGCGGGGGATACGCAGTATTTT	CASAGDTQYF
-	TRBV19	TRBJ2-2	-	TGTGCCAGTAGTACCCCGGACAGAGGGTTTGGTGGGCTGTTTTTT	CASSTPDRGFGGLFF
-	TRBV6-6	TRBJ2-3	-	TGTGCCAGCAGGGCGCCGGAGGAAACAGATACGCAGTATTTT	CASRAPEETDTQYF
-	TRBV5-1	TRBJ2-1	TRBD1	TGCGCCAGCAGCCCCGGGACAGGAGGGTACAATGAGCAGTTCTTC	CASSPGTGGYNEQFF
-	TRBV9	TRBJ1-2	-	TGTGCCAGCAGCGCCCAGAATAACTATGGCTACACCTTC	CASSAQNNYGYTF
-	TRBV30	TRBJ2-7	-	TGTGCCTGGGGACAGGGAGGGTCCTACGAGCAGTACTTC	CAWGQGGSYEQYF
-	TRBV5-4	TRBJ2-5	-	TGTGCCAGCAGACAGAGGGGACACCCCCAAGAGACCCAGTACTTC	CASRQRGHPQETQYF
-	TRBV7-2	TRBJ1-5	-	TGTGCCAGCAGCCTTTCCCGGAGCAATCAGCCCCAGCATTTT	CASSLSRSNQPQHF
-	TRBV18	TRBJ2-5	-	TGTGCCAGCTCACCACTCCCCGGGGAAGAGACCCAGTACTTC	CASSPLPGEETQYF
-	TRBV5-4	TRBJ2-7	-	TGTGCCAGCAGCCCCGCAGGGCGGTCCTACGAGCAGTACTTC	CASSPAGRSYEQYF
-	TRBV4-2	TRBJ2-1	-	TGTGCCAGCAGCCAAGAAGGGAGTATGAGCGGTGAGCAGTTCTTC	CASSQEGSMSGEQFF
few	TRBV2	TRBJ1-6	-	TGTGCCAGCAGCGACTCGGAGCAGGGGAATTCACCCCTCCACTTT	CASSDSEQGNSPLHF
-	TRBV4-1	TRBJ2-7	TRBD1	TGCGCCAGCAGCCAAGGCCCCGGGACAGGGTTCGAGCAGTACTTC	CASSQGPGTGFEQYF
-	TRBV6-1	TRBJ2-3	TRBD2	TGTGCCAGCAGAACGGCTAGCGGGGGCCTAGATACGCAGTATTTT	CASRTASGGLDTQYF
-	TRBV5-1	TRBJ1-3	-	TGCGCCAGCAGCTTGCAGGGGTCGGACACCATATATTTT	CASSLQGSDTIYF
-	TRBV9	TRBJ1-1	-	TGTGCCAGCAGCGTAGCCAGGGGCACTGAAGCTTTCTTT	CASSVARGTEAFF
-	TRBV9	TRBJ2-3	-	TGTGCCAGCAGCGCTAATCCGCTAACCCCCACAGATACGCAGTATTTT	CASSANPLTPTDTQYF
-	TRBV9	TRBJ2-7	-	TGTGCCAGCAGCGTAGGGCGGGGTATCCCCTACGAGCAGTACTTC	CASSVGRGIPYEQYF
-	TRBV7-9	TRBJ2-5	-	TGTGCCAGCAGCCCAGACATGCCCAAGGAGACCCAGTACTTC	CASSPDMPKETQYF
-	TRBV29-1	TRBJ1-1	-	TGCAGCGTTGGGTGGGGGGACACTGAAGCTTTCTTT	CSVGWGDTEAFF
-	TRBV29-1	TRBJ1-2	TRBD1	TGCAGCACCTCAGGAGGACAGGAAGCTAACTATGGCTACACCTTC	CSTSGGQEANYGYTF
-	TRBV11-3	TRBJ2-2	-	TGTGCCAGCAGCTCGACAGCCACCGGGGAGCTGTTTTTT	CASSSTATGELFF
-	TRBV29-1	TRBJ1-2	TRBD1	TGCAGCGTTGATACAGGGGAGCTCTATGGCTACACCTTC	CSVDTGELYGYTF
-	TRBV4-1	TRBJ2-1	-	TGCGCCAGCAGCCTACAGGGCGATTCCTACAATGAGCAGTTCTTC	CASSLQGDSYNEQFF
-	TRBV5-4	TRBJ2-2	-	TGTGCCAGCAGCTCGGTGACGGGGTCGAACACCGGGGAGCTGTTTTTT	CASSSVTGSNTGELFF
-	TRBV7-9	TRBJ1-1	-	TGTGCCAGCAGCCGGACAGCGAACACTGAAGCTTTCTTT	CASSRTANTEAFF
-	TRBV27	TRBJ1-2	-	TGTGCCAGCGGGGGGGCGCTGGGCCCTGACACCTTC	CASGGALGPDTF
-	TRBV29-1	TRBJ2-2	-	TGCAGCGTTGGGGAAGGGGGGGGCGCCGGGGAGCTGTTTTTT	CSVGEGGGAGELFF
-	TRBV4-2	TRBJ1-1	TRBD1	TGTGCCAGCAGCCAAGACGGACAGGGGGTTACTGAAGCTTTCTTT	CASSQDGQGVTEAFF
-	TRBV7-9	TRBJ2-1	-	TGTGCCAGCAGCTTATGGTTAGCACAGGGCCACAATGAGCAGTTCTTC	CASSLWLAQGHNEQFF
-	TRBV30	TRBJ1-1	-	TGTGCCTGGAGTCCGACAGGCGCCGAAGCTTTCTTT	CAWSPTGAEAFF
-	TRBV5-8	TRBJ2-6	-	TGTGCCAGCAGTTCCGTTTCTGGGGCCAACGTCCTGACTTTC	CASSSVSGANVLTF
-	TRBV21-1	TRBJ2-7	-	TGTGCCAGCCCGGGACACAAAATTTACGAGCAGTACTTC	CASPGHKIYEQYF
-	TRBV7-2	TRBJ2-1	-	TGTGCCAGCAGCTTAATTGGCAGTACCTACAATGAGCAGTTCTTC	CASSLIGSTYNEQFF
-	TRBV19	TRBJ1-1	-	TGTGCCAGTAGTATGGGCAGGAACACTGAAGCTTTCTTT	CASSMGRNTEAFF
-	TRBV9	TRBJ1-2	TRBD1	TGTGCCAGCAGCGTAGGGACAGGGTATGGCTACACCTTC	CASSVGTGYGYTF
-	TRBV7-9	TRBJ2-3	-	TGTGCCAGCAGCCCAGACAGGTACCAGAGAACGCAGTATTTT	CASSPDRYQRTQYF
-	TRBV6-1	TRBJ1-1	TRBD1	TGTGCCAGCAGTGAGATACCGACAGGGACCATCACTGAAGCTTTCTTT	CASSEIPTGTITEAFF
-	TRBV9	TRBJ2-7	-	TGTGCCAGCAGCGGAGACACCTACGAGCAGTACTTC	CASSGDTYEQYF
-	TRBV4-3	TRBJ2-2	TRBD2	TGCGCCAGCAGCCAACCGGGGGGGAGAGGGTCCGGGGAGCTGTTTTTT	CASSQPGGRGSGELFF
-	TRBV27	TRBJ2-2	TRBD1	TGTGCCAGCAGGGACGACAGGGATCGCACCGGGGAGCTGTTTTTT	CASRDDRDRTGELFF
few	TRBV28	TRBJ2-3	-	TGTGCCAGCAGTTTCACCGGGACAGATACGCAGTATTTT	CASSFTGTDTQYF
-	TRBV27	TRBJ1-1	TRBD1	TGTGCCAGCAGTACCGCGGGTAGGGGGCGGAGTGAAGCTTTCTTT	CASSTAGRGRSEAFF
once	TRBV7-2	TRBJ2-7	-	TGTGCCAGCAGCTCCGCCGGGTTGGGGCTCTACGAGCAGTACTTC	CASSSAGLGLYEQYF
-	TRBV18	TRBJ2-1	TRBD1	TGTGCCAGCTCACTCCACAGGGGACCCCAATATGAGCAGTTCTTC	CASSLHRGPQYEQFF
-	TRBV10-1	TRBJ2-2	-	TGCGCCAGCAGTCAGGGCAACACCGGGGAGCTGTTTTTT	CASSQGNTGELFF
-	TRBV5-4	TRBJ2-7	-	TGTGCCAGCAGCCTACTGGGGGGTGACGAGCAGTACTTC	CASSLLGGDEQYF
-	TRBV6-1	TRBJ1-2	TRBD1	TGTGCCAGCAGTGACCCCAAAGGGGGCAACTATGGCTACACCTTC	CASSDPKGGNYGYTF